The present TCR beta chain was sequenced within a study of blood T cell repertoires in COVID-19. Overall study context: The origin of the acute and convalescent COVID-19 samples was the United States, Italy and Spain.

Sequenced by immunoSEQ multiplex PCR; TCRdb stores in-frame clones only, minus some. The table shows approximately 64,000 clones, with 81% occurring only once. The sequenced sample consisted of peripheral blood. The TCR originated in a woman in her 70s with acute or convalescent COVID-19.

CDR3 DNA sequence: TGTGCCAGTAGTACTAGGGGCAATGAGCAGTTCTTC. Translating gives CASSTRGNEQFF. J is TRBJ2-1 and V is TRBV19; possibly TRBD1 for D (5 bases). This CDR3 contains 12 residues. Trimming took off 4 bases at V and 6 bases at J, with 7 bases between the two ends. The V gene's germline CDR1 is LNHDA and CDR2 SQIVND (reference sequence).